This TCR beta chain was recorded in a study of post-analysis software for immune sequencing data. Study-level findings and limits: In patients, TRBV5-6, TRBV5-1 and TRBV20-1 belonged to roughly 5 TRBV segments found more frequently than in controls. In multiple sclerosis, normalized Chao1 diversity was significantly below that of controls.

Researchers reported that TCR beta cDNA libraries carried unique molecular identifiers. A single record per CDR3 protein comes from TCRdb applying MiXCR to the PCR reads. The repertoire holds 750,000 to 950,000 distinct CDR3 sequences, approximately 53% seen once, with about 4.8% in the top ten. Germline CDR1 and CDR2: WSHSY and SAAADI. V lost 7 bases and J 8 bases, leaving 14 bases between the germline ends. The CDR3 covers 12 residues. In the case of this clonotype: Antigen unknown.

The sequenced sample consisted of blood. The chain recombines TRBV10-2 with TRBJ1-2, with a weak D call TRBD1 (6 bases). This clonotype was sampled from a girl aged 10 to 17 with multiple sclerosis. CDR3 loop: CASTRDIGGYTF. The DNA for the CDR3 is TGCGCCAGCACCAGGGACATTGGGGGCTACACCTTC.